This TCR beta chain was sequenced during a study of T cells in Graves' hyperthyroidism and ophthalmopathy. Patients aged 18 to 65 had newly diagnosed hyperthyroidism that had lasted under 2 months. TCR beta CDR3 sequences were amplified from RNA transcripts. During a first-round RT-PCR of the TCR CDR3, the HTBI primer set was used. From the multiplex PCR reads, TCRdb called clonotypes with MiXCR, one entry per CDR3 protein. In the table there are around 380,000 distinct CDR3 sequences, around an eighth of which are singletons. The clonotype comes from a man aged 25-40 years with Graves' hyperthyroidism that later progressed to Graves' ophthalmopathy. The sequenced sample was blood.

CDR3 bases: TGTGCCAGCACGGCGGGGCAGTCCAGAGAGACCCAGTACTTC. As protein: CASTAGQSRETQYF. The genes are TRBV9 and TRBJ2-5; TRBD2 is a possible D gene (6 bases). Per the germline V gene, CDR1 is SGDLS and CDR2 is YYNGEE. The CDR3 totals 14 residues. Trimming pared 6 bases from V and 4 bases from J, leaving 16 bases between.